What follows are 14 T cell receptor beta chains derived from one specimen sequenced in a study of cytomegalovirus exposure and HLA in healthy donors. PCR employed 60 Vbeta and 13 Jbeta primers. Profiling relied on immunoSEQ multiplex PCR, and the TCRdb table lists in-frame clones only, not all of them. The profile shows nearly 110,000 clones, approximately 79% of them singletons. Sequencing was performed on PBMCs. Receptors originate from a woman between 40 and 55 years old in good health and CMV-seropositive.

As concerns this clone: A junction end diverges from the germline sequence, so it may reflect a read error. The rearrangement joins TRBV7-7 to TRBJ2-3; a weak D match, TRBD1 (6 bases). Per the germline V gene, CDR1 is SSHAT and CDR2 is FNYEAQ (reference sequence). The CDR3 has 16 amino acids. The DNA of the CDR3 is TGTGCTAGCAGCTTAGGCGTGGGACAAAACACAGATACGCAGTATTTT. Protein product: CASSLGVGQNTDTQYF.

The CDR3 sequence is CASSLEQSYEQYF. Here the CDR3 DNA reads TGCGCCAGCAGCTTGGAACAGTCCTACGAGCAGTACTTC. The V and J genes are TRBV5-1 and TRBJ2-7; D is undetermined. Germline CDR1 and CDR2: SGHRS and YFSETQ. V dropped 0 bases and J dropped 1 base, with 5 bases sitting between them. The CDR3 extends over 13 amino acids.

This clone was counted once. The rearrangement links TRBV7-2 to TRBJ1-2; D may be TRBD1 (6 bases). In germline, CDR1 is SGHTA, CDR2 FQGNSA. Trimming shortened V by 0 bases and J by 4 bases, and 12 bases separated the two germline ends. The CDR3 runs to 15 residues. The CDR3 protein is CASSLATGQGYGYTF. In DNA, the CDR3 is TGTGCCAGCAGCTTAGCGACAGGCCAAGGCTATGGCTACACCTTC.

This clone was counted between two and nine times. V gene TRBV5-1 combines with J gene TRBJ1-5; TRBD1 might be the D (5 bases). This CDR3 is 16 amino acids long. The germline V gene encodes CDR1 SGHRS and CDR2 YFSETQ. Trimming removed 4 bases at V and 3 bases at J, with 17 bases between. CDR3 sequence (DNA): TGCGCCAGCAGCCCCCGGGGAGGGGAGGTCAATCAGCCCCAGCATTTT. This gives the protein CASSPRGGEVNQPQHF.

This sequence joins TRBV12-2 and TRBJ1-2. TRBV12-2 counts as a pseudogene. The CDR3 sequence is 13 residues long. The CDR3 DNA reads as TGTGCAAGTCGCTTAGTGAGGTTTTATGGCTACACCTTC. This translates into CASRLVRFYGYTF.

The V and J genes are TRBV7-9 and TRBJ2-7; no reliable D call. The CDR3 sequence is 11 residues long. The germline gives CDR1 SEHNR, CDR2 FQNEAQ (reference sequence). The V end lost 3 bases, the J end lost 7 bases, and 7 bases lay between the germline ends. CDR3 nucleotides: TGTGCCAGCAGCTTTTTGGAGGAGCAGTACTTC. Translated: CASSFLEEQYF.

The genes are TRBV19 and TRBJ1-6; 9 bases align to TRBD1. This CDR3 spans 15 amino acids. With V trimmed by 7 bases and J by 9 bases, 10 bases remained unmatched. Germline values: CDR1 LNHDA, CDR2 SQIVND (reference sequence). The CDR3 loop reads CASTTRQGVSSPLHF. Here the CDR3 DNA reads TGTGCCAGTACCACTCGACAGGGGGTATCTTCACCCCTCCACTTT.

This sequence joins TRBV19 and TRBJ1-2; D not certain. CDR3 length: 13 residues. CDR1 LNHDA and CDR2 SQIVND come from the germline V gene (reference sequence). V gave up 3 bases and J gave up 4 bases, with 9 bases separating them. The CDR3 spells CASSMSGVYGYTF. The CDR3 nucleotides read TGTGCCAGTAGTATGTCCGGAGTCTATGGCTACACCTTC.

The chain joins TRBV5-4 to TRBJ2-1, with TRBD2 identical over 8 bases. CDR1 is SGHNT and CDR2 is YYREEE in the germline V gene (reference sequence). V was clipped by 4 bases and J by 4 bases; unmatched bases: 4. This CDR3 has 14 residues. The CDR3 region is CASSPGTRYNEQFF. CDR3 sequence (DNA): TGTGCCAGCAGCCCCGGGACTAGATACAATGAGCAGTTCTTC.

The rearrangement links TRBV12-5 to TRBJ2-2, with TRBD1 matching over 8 bases. V was pared by 5 bases and J by 8 bases, with 7 bases of the junction left unmatched. CDR1 LGHNT and CDR2 FRNRAP come from the germline V gene. The CDR3 is made up of 14 amino acids. CDR3 nucleotide sequence: TGTGCTAGTGGTATCGGACAGGGTACGGGGGAGCTGTTTTTT. Protein product: CASGIGQGTGELFF. The variable domain in full, with the rest retrieved from reference TRBV12-5 and TRBJ2-2, is DARVTQTPRHKVTEMGQEVTMRCQPILGHNTVFWYRQTMMQGLELLAYFRNRAPLDDSGMPKDRFSAEMPDATLATLKIQPSEPRDSAVYFCASGIGQGTGELFFGEGSRLTVL.

The chain combines TRBV5-4 with TRBJ2-3; 8 nucleotides agree with TRBD1. The germline gives CDR1 SGHNT, CDR2 YYREEE (reference sequence). CDR3 length: 16 amino acids. Trimming took 0 bases from V and 2 from J; bases not matched to a gene: 5. The CDR3 reads CASSLGSTGVTDTQYF. The CDR3 DNA sequence: TGTGCCAGCAGCTTGGGTTCGACAGGGGTCACAGATACGCAGTATTTT.

V gene TRBV6-5 combines with J gene TRBJ1-5; 8 bases map to TRBD1. CDR3 length equals 12 residues. Unmatched junction bases numbered 4, after V lost 8 bases and J lost 7 bases. The V gene's germline CDR1 is MNHEY and CDR2 SVGAGI. The DNA of the CDR3 is TGTGCCAGCTCAGGGGGCGGACAGCCCCAGCATTTT. Its protein is CASSGGGQPQHF.

The rearrangement uses TRBV1 and TRBJ1-2; the table's D call of TRBD1 was not tested on the DNA. TRBV1 is a pseudogene segment. CDR3 length: 12 residues. The CDR3 region has the DNA TGCACCAGCAGCCAAGACAGGGTTGGCTACACCTTC. Translated, it gives CTSSQDRVGYTF.

The J gene is TRBJ2-3, the V gene TRBV7-2; no definite D call. Germline V lookup: CDR1 SGHTA, CDR2 FQGNSA. The CDR3 covers 16 residues. The ends were cut back, 5 bases at V and 2 bases at J, with 17 bases in the middle. The CDR3 DNA reads as TGTGCCAGCAGCCGAGAGCGTCCTCAAAACACAGATACGCAGTATTTT. It translates to CASSRERPQNTDTQYF.